These 29 T cell receptor beta chains were all obtained from the same sample, sequenced in a study of T cell repertoires and HLA-DP antigens. Some clones are missing from TCRdb's copy, which holds only in-frame ones; the method was immunoSEQ multiplex PCR. This table holds approximately 86,000 clones, around nine tenths found once. No antigen has been identified for these receptors. The sequenced sample consisted of CD4+ T cells from PBMCs. These receptors were collected from a man aged 50 or older in good health and CMV-seronegative.

The genes are TRBV10-3 and TRBJ2-7; D gene ambiguous. With 3 bases removed from V and 1 base from J, the gap between germline ends came to 7 bases. The CDR3 runs 13 residues. Germline V gene sequence: CDR1 ENHRY, CDR2 SYGVKD. The CDR3 DNA sequence: TGTGCCATCAGTGAAGGGTTTTCCTACGAGCAGTACTTC. It codes for CAISEGFSYEQYF.

This sequence joins TRBV27 and TRBJ2-2; D might be TRBD2 (6 bases). The V end lost 4 bases, the J end lost 0 bases, and 12 bases lay between the germline ends. The CDR3 has 16 residues. Germline lookup yields CDR1 MNHEY and CDR2 SMNVEV (reference sequence). CDR3 sequence reads: CASSYTGTSNTGELFF. Written as DNA, the CDR3 is TGTGCCAGCAGTTATACCGGGACTTCGAACACCGGGGAGCTGTTTTTT.

The V call is TRBV5-5, the J call TRBJ1-5; D is uncertain. V was clipped by 2 bases and J by 0 bases, with 15 bases between them. The CDR3 totals 17 residues. Germline CDR1 reads SGHKS; CDR2 reads YYEKEE (reference sequence). The CDR3 DNA follows: TGTGCCAGCAGCTTTCTACCTCCAGGAAATAGCAATCAGCCCCAGCATTTT. Protein product: CASSFLPPGNSNQPQHF.

The J gene is TRBJ1-2, the V gene TRBV9; 12 bases match TRBD1. V dropped 3 bases and J dropped 2; count of bases not matched to a gene: 5. This CDR3 is 16 amino acids long. Germline V gene data show CDR1 as SGDLS and CDR2 as YYNGEE. CDR3 protein: CASSARGTGGNYGYTF. DNA for the CDR3: TGTGCCAGCAGCGCAAGAGGGACAGGGGGCAACTATGGCTACACCTTC.

This chain links TRBV7-8 with TRBJ2-4, with 12 nucleotides matching TRBD2. Germline loops: CDR1 SGHVS, CDR2 FQNEAQ. Unmatched junction bases numbered 4, after V lost 4 bases and J lost 0 bases. This CDR3 is built from 17 residues. The chain's CDR3 is CASSSRTSGVAKNIQYF. Here the CDR3 DNA reads TGTGCCAGCAGCTCACGGACTAGCGGGGTAGCCAAAAACATTCAGTACTTC.

This chain links TRBV6-6 with TRBJ2-5, with 9 nucleotides matching TRBD1. J was trimmed by 6 bases and V by 6 bases; bases with no gene match: 8. This CDR3 is built from 14 residues. Germline V gene data show CDR1 as MNHNY and CDR2 as SVGAGI (reference sequence). The CDR3 here is CASSLRQGEKTQYF. The CDR3, as DNA: TGTGCCAGCAGCCTACGACAGGGGGAGAAGACCCAGTACTTC.

With regard to this clone: One end of the junction fails to match germline, which may point to a read error. The chain links TRBV7-2 to TRBJ2-1, with 10 bases fitting TRBD2. This CDR3 has 14 amino acids. CDR1 and CDR2 (germline): SGHTA, FQGNSA. CDR3 nucleotides: TGTGCCAGCAGATTAGCGGGAGGTTTTAATGAGCAGTTCTTC. This codes for CASRLAGGFNEQFF. Filled out from reference TRBV7-2 and TRBJ2-1, the complete variable domain reads GAGVSQSPSNKVTEKGKDVELRCDPISGHTALYWYRQSLGQGLEFLIYFQGNSAPDKSGLPSDRFSAERTGGSVSTLTIQRTQQEDSAVYLCASRLAGGFNEQFFGPGTRLTVL.

The chain combines TRBV2 with TRBJ2-7; D remains unclear. The CDR3 is 11 amino acids. The V end was cut by 4 bases, the J end by 7 bases, with 8 bases between. Germline CDR1 and CDR2: SNHLY and FYNNEI. The DNA of the CDR3 is TGTGCCAGCAGTGCCCTGGGAGAGCAGTACTTC. Protein sequence: CASSALGEQYF.

This chain connects TRBV5-1 to TRBJ1-2; TRBD1 agrees at 9 bases. J lost 6 bases, V lost 4 bases, and 4 bases had no gene match. The CDR3 consists of 13 residues. In germline, CDR1 is SGHRS, CDR2 YFSETQ. CDR3 DNA: TGCGCCAGCAGCCAGGACAGGGGAGATGGCTACACCTTC. Translation: CASSQDRGDGYTF. Together with reference TRBV5-1 and TRBJ1-2, the CDR3 gives the full variable domain: KAGVTQTPRYLIKTRGQQVTLSCSPISGHRSVSWYQQTPGQGLQFLFEYFSETQRNKGNFPGRFSGRQFSNSRSEMNVSTLELGDSALYLCASSQDRGDGYTFGSGTRLTVV.

The chain links TRBV7-8 to TRBJ2-3; 7 nucleotides match TRBD2. V gave up 5 bases and J gave up 1 base; unmatched junction bases: 3. Per the germline V gene, CDR1 is SGHVS and CDR2 is FQNEAQ. This CDR3 is built from 14 residues. CDR3 loop: CASSPRGGTDTQYF. The CDR3 bases are TGTGCCAGCAGCCCCCGGGGGGGCACAGATACGCAGTATTTT.

This clone was counted once. This chain links TRBV6-1 with TRBJ2-5, with 10 bases aligning to TRBD2. J was trimmed by 5 bases and V by 4 bases; bases with no gene match: 10. Germline lookup yields CDR1 MNHNS and CDR2 SASEGT. This CDR3 comprises 16 residues. This chain's CDR3 is CASSGTSGSPGETQYF. The CDR3 nucleotides read TGTGCCAGCAGTGGGACTAGCGGATCCCCCGGGGAGACCCAGTACTTC.

The chain carries TRBV6-1 and TRBJ2-7; TRBD2 might be the D (7 bases). The CDR3 loop spans 14 amino acids. Germline CDR1 MNHNS, CDR2 SASEGT. V lost 6 bases, J lost 2 bases, and 14 bases lay in between. CDR3: CASRTAGAAYEQYF. The CDR3 DNA follows: TGTGCCAGCAGGACCGCGGGGGCGGCCTACGAGCAGTACTTC.

The J gene is TRBJ1-1, the V gene TRBV7-9; D not certain. The V gene lost 5 bases and the J gene lost 2 bases, with 9 bases spanning the gap. Germline V gene lookup returns CDR1 SEHNR and CDR2 FQNEAQ (reference sequence). This CDR3 is 13 amino acids long. In DNA form, the CDR3 reads TGTGCCAGCAGCATGGTCTTAAACACTGAAGCTTTCTTT. This encodes CASSMVLNTEAFF.

DNA for the CDR3: TGTGCCAGTAGTATGACAGGGGGTCGGTACAATGAGCAGTTCTTC. It yields the protein CASSMTGGRYNEQFF. V is TRBV19 and J is TRBJ2-1, with 9 nucleotides matching TRBD1. The CDR3 has 15 amino acids. The V gene's germline CDR1 is LNHDA and CDR2 SQIVND (reference sequence). V trimming: 3 bases; J trimming: 4 bases; junction bases outside the gene matches: 4.

This chain links TRBV6-5 with TRBJ1-1; D gene ambiguous. In germline, CDR1 is MNHEY, CDR2 SVGAGI. CDR3 size: 13 residues. V dropped 4 bases and J dropped 3 bases, with 9 bases sitting between them. The CDR3 DNA sequence: TGTGCCAGCAGTTCCCCCTGGGACACTGAAGCTTTCTTT. It codes for CASSSPWDTEAFF.

This clone came up once. V and J are TRBV11-3 and TRBJ2-7; 13 bases align to TRBD2. The germline V gene has CDR1 SGHNT and CDR2 YENEEA. CDR3 size: 14 residues. V shed 5 bases and J 7 bases; nucleotides not matched to a gene: 5. The CDR3 DNA reads as TGTGCCAGCAGCCTCGAGGGACTAGCGGGGGAGCAGTACTTC. Protein: CASSLEGLAGEQYF.

The V call is TRBV14, the J call TRBJ2-1; perhaps TRBD1 as D (7 bases). CDR1 SGHDN and CDR2 FVKESK come from the germline V gene. Trimming stripped 1 base from V and 0 bases from J, with 25 bases between. The CDR3 spans 21 residues. The CDR3 bases are TGTGCCAGCAGCCAAGGGAACGGGAGACAGGGATTATTAGGCTCCTACAATGAGCAGTTCTTC. Protein product: CASSQGNGRQGLLGSYNEQFF.

The chain combines TRBV15 with TRBJ2-2; D is possibly TRBD1 (5 bases). Germline V lookup: CDR1 LNHNV, CDR2 YYDKDF (reference sequence). The CDR3 spans 14 residues. V was pared by 5 bases and J by 9 bases, with 16 bases between. The CDR3 bases are TGTGCCACCAGCGAAGGGGTAATAGTCCGGGAGCTGTTTTTT. Encoded protein: CATSEGVIVRELFF.

The CDR3 DNA reads TGTGCCAGCAGCTTAGCGGGACTCCTAAATGAAAAACTGTTTTTT. This gives the protein CASSLAGLLNEKLFF. This chain connects TRBV7-2 to TRBJ1-4, with TRBD1 as a possible D gene (5 bases). Germline V gene lookup returns CDR1 SGHTA and CDR2 FQGNSA. The germline V and J ends were trimmed by 0 bases and 5 bases, with 10 bases remaining between them. This CDR3 is 15 amino acids long.

This sequence joins TRBV30 and TRBJ2-7; 11 nucleotides line up with TRBD2. V trimming: 3 bases; J trimming: 2 bases; junction bases outside the gene matches: 15. The CDR3 covers 18 residues. Germline CDR1 reads GTSNPN; CDR2 reads SVGIG (reference sequence). The CDR3 is CAWRSPSGTSGVPYEQYF. The CDR3 DNA is TGTGCCTGGAGGTCCCCTTCCGGGACTAGCGGAGTCCCCTACGAGCAGTACTTC.

V usage is TRBV11-2 and J usage is TRBJ2-1, with TRBD2 as a possible D gene (6 bases). CDR1 and CDR2 (germline): SGHAT, FQNNGV. The length of the CDR3 is 16 residues. V lost 2 bases and J 2 bases, leaving 13 bases between the germline ends. The CDR3 bases are TGTGCCAGCAGCTTACGGGACGGGGGACCCTACAATGAGCAGTTCTTC. It specifies CASSLRDGGPYNEQFF.

The chain employs TRBV19 and TRBJ1-3; the match to TRBD1 covers 8 bases. Trimming took 5 bases from V and 2 from J; bases not matched to a gene: 2. The CDR3 has 14 amino acids. The germline V gene has CDR1 LNHDA and CDR2 SQIVND (reference sequence). CDR3 in DNA: TGTGCCAGTAGTCGACAGGGGACTGGAAACACCATATATTTT. It is translated as CASSRQGTGNTIYF.

The rearrangement uses TRBV5-1 and TRBJ2-1; 11 nucleotides align to TRBD1. Germline values: CDR1 SGHRS, CDR2 YFSETQ. V gave up 2 bases and J gave up 3 bases; unmatched junction bases: 1. The CDR3 is made up of 15 amino acids. CDR3 sequence reads: CASSFGTGGYNEQFF. Here the CDR3 DNA reads TGCGCCAGCAGCTTTGGGACAGGGGGCTACAATGAGCAGTTCTTC.

This clone was counted only a few times. The chain links TRBV19 to TRBJ1-1; D gene uncertain. V lost 3 bases, J lost 5 bases, and 7 bases lay in between. The germline gives CDR1 LNHDA, CDR2 SQIVND (reference sequence). This CDR3 comprises 12 residues. CDR3 loop: CASSMPRTEAFF. The CDR3 DNA sequence: TGTGCCAGTAGTATGCCTAGGACTGAAGCTTTCTTT.

The chain uses TRBV5-4 and TRBJ2-6, with D unclear. Trimming took off 4 bases at V and 0 bases at J, with 2 bases between the two ends. The CDR3 runs 13 residues. Germline V gene data show CDR1 as SGHNT and CDR2 as YYREEE (reference sequence). The CDR3 DNA reads as TGTGCCAGCAGCCTCTCTGGGGCCAACGTCCTGACTTTC. Translated: CASSLSGANVLTF.

This clone was detected only once. Other DNA sequences within the sample encode an identical CDR3. This chain joins TRBV15 and TRBJ2-5, with a tentative D call TRBD2 (5 bases). Germline V lookup: CDR1 LNHNV, CDR2 YYDKDF (reference sequence). The germline V and J ends were trimmed by 0 bases and 3 bases, with 8 bases remaining between them. The CDR3 runs 14 residues. The CDR3 region has the DNA TGTGCCACCAGCAGAGATCGGGGAAAAGAGACCCAGTACTTC. It encodes CATSRDRGKETQYF.

V usage is TRBV7-2 and J usage is TRBJ2-3; D possibly corresponds to TRBD1 (6 bases). Trimming cost V 5 bases and J 3 bases, with 18 bases left between them. Germline values: CDR1 SGHTA, CDR2 FQGNSA. This CDR3 is 16 amino acids long. The chain's CDR3 is CASSPGDTFSTDTQYF. Here the CDR3 DNA reads TGTGCCAGCAGCCCCGGGGACACCTTTTCTACAGATACGCAGTATTTT.

This clone has only a few counts. This rearrangement joins TRBV9 to TRBJ2-5; D possibly corresponds to TRBD2 (5 bases). Trimming took off 0 bases at V and 1 base at J, with 10 bases between the two ends. CDR1 is SGDLS, CDR2 YYNGEE, per germline. The CDR3 runs 15 residues. CDR3 coding DNA: TGTGCCAGCAGCGTAGACGACTACCCCCAAGAGACCCAGTACTTC. Amino acid sequence: CASSVDDYPQETQYF.

This clone was observed a single time. The chain recombines TRBV5-1 with TRBJ2-1, with TRBD2 matching 12 bases. This CDR3 is built from 15 residues. Germline lookup yields CDR1 SGHRS and CDR2 YFSETQ. V was clipped by 4 bases and J by 5 bases; unmatched bases: 4. Written as DNA, the CDR3 is TGCGCCAGCAGCCGGACTAGCGGGGCAAACAATGAGCAGTTCTTC. It specifies CASSRTSGANNEQFF.